The 7 T cell receptor beta chains reported below all come from one sample, sequenced in a study of memory CD4+ T cells and cytomegalovirus serostatus. TCRdb's table, derived via immunoSEQ multiplex PCR, lists solely in-frame clones and lacks some. The sample has 45,000 to 65,000 clones, approximately 78% seen once. Single viable CD3+CD4+CD8-CD45RO+ cells were sorted as the memory CD4+ T cells. Sample: memory CD4+ T cells from blood. The source is an adult in good health and CMV-seronegative.

The chain employs TRBV2 and TRBJ2-7; a weak D match, TRBD2 (7 bases). With 4 bases removed from V and 2 bases from J, the gap between germline ends came to 18 bases. The CDR3 length is 16 residues. Germline CDR1 reads SNHLY; CDR2 reads FYNNEI. DNA of the CDR3: TGTGCCAGCAGTGGGGGGCCAGCGGGGACAACCTACGAGCAGTACTTC. As protein: CASSGGPAGTTYEQYF.

This chain uses TRBV18 with TRBJ1-5; TRBD1 matches at 7 bases. The germline V gene encodes CDR1 KGHSH and CDR2 LQKENI. The junction had 4 bases not matched to a gene; V was cut back by 3 bases and J by 5 bases. The CDR3 is 14 amino acids. The CDR3 is CASSPQGGDQPQHF. In DNA form, the CDR3 reads TGTGCCAGCTCACCCCAGGGGGGTGATCAGCCCCAGCATTTT.

The CDR3 reads CASSPPGNSAQHF. Written as DNA, the CDR3 is TGTGCCAGCAGCCCCCCGGGGAATTCGGCCCAGCATTTT. This rearrangement joins TRBV6-1 to TRBJ1-5; D call uncertain. With 6 bases removed from V and 11 bases from J, the gap between germline ends came to 17 bases. This CDR3 region has 13 residues. Germline V lookup: CDR1 MNHNS, CDR2 SASEGT.

This chain connects TRBV11-3 to TRBJ2-2; D might be TRBD2 (6 bases). The CDR3 sequence is 14 residues long. Per the germline V gene, CDR1 is SGHNT and CDR2 is YENEEA. V was cut by 3 bases and J by 3 bases, with 8 bases left in between. This chain's CDR3 is CASSFWGDTGELFF. The CDR3 region has the DNA TGTGCCAGCAGCTTTTGGGGGGACACCGGGGAGCTGTTTTTT.

Only a few counts were recorded for this clone. The chain recombines TRBV19 with TRBJ1-6; 7 bases agree with TRBD1. The CDR3 totals 14 residues. With 6 bases clipped from V and 7 bases from J, the junction kept 6 bases outside the gene matches. In germline, CDR1 is LNHDA, CDR2 SQIVND (reference sequence). The CDR3 is CASSETGLNSPLHF. The CDR3 nucleotides read TGTGCCAGTAGCGAGACAGGGCTGAATTCACCCCTCCACTTT. The full variable domain, in which reference TRBV19 and TRBJ1-6 provide the parts outside the CDR3, is DGGITQSPKYLFRKEGQNVTLSCEQNLNHDAMYWYRQDPGQGLRLIYYSQIVNDFQKGDIAEGYSVSREKKESFPLTVTSAQKNPTAFYLCASSETGLNSPLHFGNGTRLTVT.

V gene TRBV5-5 combines with J gene TRBJ1-2; maybe TRBD1 (5 bases). Trimming removed 3 bases from V and 8 bases from J, with 23 bases in between. The length of the CDR3 is 16 residues. Germline V gives CDR1 SGHKS, CDR2 YYEKEE (reference sequence). This chain's CDR3 is CASSYPSSLSGRGYTF. The CDR3 DNA follows: TGTGCCAGCAGCTACCCATCGTCTCTTTCGGGGCGAGGCTACACCTTC.

This chain connects TRBV14 to TRBJ1-1; TRBD1 matches at 7 bases. This CDR3 region has 15 residues. Germline V gene data show CDR1 as SGHDN and CDR2 as FVKESK. V gave up 4 bases and J gave up 4 bases; unmatched junction bases: 9. The CDR3 reads CASSRPLTGATEAFF. The CDR3, as DNA: TGTGCCAGCAGCCGACCGCTTACAGGGGCCACTGAAGCTTTCTTT.